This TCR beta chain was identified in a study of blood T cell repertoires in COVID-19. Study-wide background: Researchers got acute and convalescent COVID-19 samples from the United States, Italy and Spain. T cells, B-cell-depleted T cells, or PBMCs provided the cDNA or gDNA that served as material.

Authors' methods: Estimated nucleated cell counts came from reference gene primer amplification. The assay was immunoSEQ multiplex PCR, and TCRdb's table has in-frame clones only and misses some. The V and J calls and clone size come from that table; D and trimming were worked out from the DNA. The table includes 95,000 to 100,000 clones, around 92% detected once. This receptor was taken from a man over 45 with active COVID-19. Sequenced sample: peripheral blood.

CDR3 protein: CASSQGTGVSSGTQYF. As DNA, the CDR3 is TGTGCCAGCAGCCAAGGTACGGGAGTCTCTTCGGGGACCCAGTACTTC. This chain uses TRBV14 with TRBJ2-5; TRBD2 is a possible D gene (6 bases). Trimming left V 1 base short and J 7 bases short, with 19 bases between. CDR1 and CDR2 from the germline V gene are SGHDN and FVKESK. The CDR3 is made up of 16 amino acids.